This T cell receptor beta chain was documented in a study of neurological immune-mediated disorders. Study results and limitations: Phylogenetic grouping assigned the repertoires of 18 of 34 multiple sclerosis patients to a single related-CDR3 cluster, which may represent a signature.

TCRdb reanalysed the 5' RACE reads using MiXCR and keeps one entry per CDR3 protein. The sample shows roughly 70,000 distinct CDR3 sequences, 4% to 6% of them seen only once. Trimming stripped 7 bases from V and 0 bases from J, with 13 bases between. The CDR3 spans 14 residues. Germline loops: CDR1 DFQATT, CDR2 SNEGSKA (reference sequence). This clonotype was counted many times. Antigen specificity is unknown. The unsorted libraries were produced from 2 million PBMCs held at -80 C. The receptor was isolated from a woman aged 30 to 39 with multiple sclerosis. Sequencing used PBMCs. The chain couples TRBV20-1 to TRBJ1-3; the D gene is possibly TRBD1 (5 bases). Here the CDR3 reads CSGRDRSSGNTIYF. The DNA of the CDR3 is TGCAGTGGAAGGGACCGATCCTCTGGAAACACCATATATTTT.